The clone carrying this T cell receptor (beta chain) was detected only a few times. What it binds is not known. Assay used: immunoSEQ multiplex PCR; TCRdb lists only in-frame clones, some missing. Among about 520,000 clones, around four fifths were seen once, and the ten largest hold 12%. This record comes from a study of shared clonotypes between healthy human individuals. The study, taken as a whole, reports: The authors expected sequencing depth to affect clonotype sharing among donors.

The germline CDR1 and CDR2 sequences are MDHEN and SYDVKM. This CDR3 contains 12 residues. The ends were cut back, 7 bases at V and 3 bases at J, with 9 bases in the middle. Specimen: PBMCs. The rearrangement joins TRBV28 to TRBJ1-1; D uncertain. The receptor was derived from a middle-aged woman in good health. Some clones in this sample may be carry-over from other donors' samples. CDR3 DNA sequence: TGTGCCAGCATTGACCGGGACACTGAAGCTTTCTTT. Its protein is CASIDRDTEAFF. Looking up the rest from reference TRBV28 and TRBJ1-1 gives the full variable domain: DVKVTQSSRYLVKRTGEKVFLECVQDMDHENMFWYRQDPGLGLRLIYFSYDVKMKEKGDIPEGYSVSREKKERFSLILESASTNQTSMYLCASIDRDTEAFFGQGTRLTVV.